The 15 T cell receptor beta chains listed next were all sequenced from one sample in a study of PD-1 blockade in classical Hodgkin lymphoma (dated by TCRdb to about 2020). Receptor libraries were prepared by the immunoSEQ multiplex PCR assay. TCRdb's version of the immuneACCESS table is confined to in-frame rearrangements and falls short of the full clone set. An unresolved V gene accounts for under half of the shortfall where checked; the remainder is of unknown origin. This sample is represented by tens of thousands of clones; approximately 92% of them were singletons. 15% of the sample is in the top ten clones. What this sample's time point label stands for: cycle 1 day 1 (C1D1), immediately before nivolumab initiation. All trial patients had relapsed after autologous stem cell transplantation, with cohorts A, B and C differing in prior brentuximab vedotin exposure. The sample in question was peripheral blood mononuclear cells (PBMCs), obtained at baseline. Every receptor here comes from a human donor with classical Hodgkin lymphoma.

The rearrangement joins TRBV6-5 to TRBJ1-2; D perhaps matches TRBD1 (5 bases). Germline V CDR1 and CDR2: MNHEY, SVGAGI. V was pared by 4 bases and J by 7 bases, with 22 bases between. The CDR3 runs 16 residues. The CDR3 sequence: CASSSARGGPGGGYTF. CDR3 bases: TGTGCCAGCAGTTCCGCTCGGGGAGGGCCGGGGGGTGGCTACACCTTC.

The rearrangement uses TRBV11-2 and TRBJ1-2; TRBD1 matches at 8 bases. V was pared by 5 bases and J by 5 bases, with 4 bases of the junction left unmatched. Germline values: CDR1 SGHAT, CDR2 FQNNGV. The CDR3 has 13 residues. The CDR3: CASSETGVYGYTF. Written as DNA, the CDR3 is TGTGCCAGCAGCGAGACAGGGGTGTATGGCTACACCTTC.

The V and J genes are TRBV27 and TRBJ2-1, with 11 nucleotides matching TRBD2. The V gene's germline CDR1 is MNHEY and CDR2 SMNVEV (reference sequence). V dropped 1 base and J dropped 10; count of bases not matched to a gene: 6. The CDR3 runs to 15 residues. CDR3 sequence reads: CASSLWASGGREQFF. For the CDR3, the DNA is TGTGCCAGCAGTTTATGGGCTAGCGGGGGGCGGGAGCAGTTCTTC.

The CDR3: CASSYDRTGVGYGYTF. CDR3 nucleotides: TGTGCCAGCAGTTACGACAGGACAGGCGTGGGTTATGGCTACACCTTC. The chain combines TRBV6-5 with TRBJ1-2, with 7 bases lining up with TRBD1. Germline V gene sequence: CDR1 MNHEY, CDR2 SVGAGI. With V trimmed by 2 bases and J by 5 bases, 11 bases remained unmatched. The CDR3 contains 16 residues.

The chain employs TRBV2 and TRBJ1-6; D gene ambiguous. The CDR3 totals 13 residues. Germline CDR1 SNHLY, CDR2 FYNNEI. V lost 8 bases and J lost 9, with 14 bases in between. Here the CDR3 DNA reads TGTGCCAGCTTATTTAATCAAATTTCACCCCTCCACTTT. Translating it yields CASLFNQISPLHF.

This clone was detected once. V is TRBV9 and J is TRBJ2-5, with a tentative D call TRBD2 (5 bases). Trimming took 0 bases from V and 3 from J, leaving 9 bases between them. Germline CDR1 SGDLS, CDR2 YYNGEE. CDR3 length: 14 residues. This CDR3 reads CASSVGGQEETQYF. The CDR3 DNA reads as TGTGCCAGCAGCGTAGGAGGGCAGGAAGAGACCCAGTACTTC.

The chain combines TRBV7-6 with TRBJ1-1, with D unclear. Germline V gives CDR1 SGHVS, CDR2 FNYEAQ. The CDR3 length is 14 residues. Trimming left V 1 base short and J 5 bases short, with 11 bases between. The CDR3: CASSLGGGLTEAFF. The CDR3 DNA follows: TGTGCCAGCAGCTTAGGGGGTGGGCTAACTGAAGCTTTCTTT.

The chain employs TRBV4-1 and TRBJ2-7; D is unclear. Trimming removed 1 base at V and 7 bases at J, with 14 bases between. Germline CDR1 and CDR2: MGHRA and YSYEKL. This CDR3 spans 14 amino acids. CDR3 DNA: TGCGCCAGCAGCCAAGCACTCATAGTGGGGGAGCAGTACTTC. It codes for CASSQALIVGEQYF.

This chain uses TRBV10-3 with TRBJ2-1; D is unresolved. CDR1 is ENHRY and CDR2 is SYGVKD in the germline V gene. The CDR3 extends over 11 amino acids. V lost 8 bases and J lost 5, with 7 bases in between. The CDR3 is CAIVGDNEQFF. DNA for the CDR3: TGTGCCATCGTTGGAGACAATGAGCAGTTCTTC.

This chain joins TRBV5-4 and TRBJ2-7, with 8 bases matching TRBD2. Germline V gene data show CDR1 as SGHNT and CDR2 as YYREEE (reference sequence). This CDR3 region has 15 residues. Trimming at V came to 0 bases and at J to 7 bases, leaving 9 bases not matched to a gene. The CDR3 loop reads CASSLGGGIGAEQYF. The DNA for the CDR3 is TGTGCCAGCAGCTTGGGCGGGGGGATCGGGGCGGAGCAGTACTTC. The whole variable domain, filled in from reference TRBV5-4 and TRBJ2-7, reads ETGVTQSPTHLIKTRGQQVTLRCSSQSGHNTVSWYQQALGQGPQFIFQYYREEENGRGNFPPRFSGLQFPNYSSELNVNALELDDSALYLCASSLGGGIGAEQYFGPGTRLTVT.

The chain links TRBV2 to TRBJ1-2, with D perhaps matching TRBD1 (6 bases). From germline, CDR1 is SNHLY and CDR2 FYNNEI. Trimming cost V 6 bases and J 6 bases, with 8 bases left between them. CDR3 size: 11 residues. CDR3 nucleotide sequence: TGTGCCAGCAGAGGGGGGAATGGCTACACCTTC. Its protein product is CASRGGNGYTF.

The chain has TRBV4-2 and TRBJ1-2; weak D call: TRBD1 (5 bases). Germline V gene data show CDR1 as LGHNA and CDR2 as YNFKEQ. V was pared by 8 bases and J by 4 bases, with 26 bases between. The CDR3 extends over 17 amino acids. Here the CDR3 DNA reads TGTGCCAGCCGAGCCGACATCGGTGCCGGGGGAGCCTATGGCTACACCTTC. Amino acid sequence: CASRADIGAGGAYGYTF.

This chain connects TRBV5-5 to TRBJ1-1; D is unclear. V dropped 3 bases and J dropped 5 bases, with 17 bases sitting between them. The CDR3 is made up of 15 amino acids. CDR1 is SGHKS, CDR2 YYEKEE, per germline (reference sequence). CDR3 bases: TGTGCCAGCAGCTGGGCCCATAACCGTTGGACTGAAGCTTTCTTT. Translating gives CASSWAHNRWTEAFF.

This clone was seen once. The J gene is TRBJ1-1, the V gene TRBV20-1, with D possibly being TRBD1 (6 bases). Germline-derived CDR1 and CDR2 are DFQATT and SNEGSKA (reference sequence). With 5 bases removed from V and 6 bases from J, the gap between germline ends came to 10 bases. This CDR3 contains 11 residues. CDR3 sequence reads: CSAGGGPEAFF. CDR3 coding DNA: TGCAGTGCTGGGGGGGGCCCTGAAGCTTTCTTT.

The gene calls are TRBV18 and TRBJ1-2; 7 bases are a match to TRBD1. Germline lookup yields CDR1 KGHSH and CDR2 LQKENI. The J segment lost 5 bases and the V segment lost 2 bases, leaving 2 bases of the junction unmatched. The CDR3 sequence is 13 residues long. In DNA form, the CDR3 reads TGTGCCAGCTCACCAGACAGGGAGTATGGCTACACCTTC. Translating gives CASSPDREYGYTF. Using reference TRBV18 and TRBJ1-2 for the parts outside the CDR3, the full variable domain is NAGVMQNPRHLVRRRGQEARLRCSPMKGHSHVYWYRQLPEEGLKFMVYLQKENIIDESGMPKERFSAEFPKEGPSILRIQQVVRGDSAAYFCASSPDREYGYTFGSGTRLTVV.